This TCR beta chain was recorded in a study of prognosis after radiotherapy for stage I lung cancer. On the study more broadly: Among the enrolled patients, roughly 14 had newly diagnosed primary stage I lung tumors, while roughly five had oligometastatic NSCLC following surgical resection of the primary tumor. SBRT radiotherapy comprised 3 to 5 fractions at a biologically effective dose of at least 100 Gy. Each patient with non-small cell lung cancer was deemed medically inoperable.

A draw of approximately 5.6 milliliters of peripheral blood took place at each of two time points. From genomic DNA, TCR beta CDR3 was amplified by two-round multiplex PCR. First-round PCR used primers specific to each TRBV and TRBJ gene. Via MiXCR, TCRdb re-called the multiplex PCR reads, giving one row per CDR3 protein. The table lists approximately 28,000 distinct CDR3 sequences, 25% to 30% of them singletons. Comments on this clonotype: The junction does not match germline at one end; this may be a read error.

Germline values: CDR1 MNHEY, CDR2 SVGEGT. The CDR3 totals 16 residues. This sequence was found in a donor aged 50 or older with non-small cell lung cancer. The gene calls are TRBV6-2 or TRBV6-3 and TRBJ1-2; D is unclear. The specimen was PBMCs, collected before or after stereotactic body radiation therapy (not recorded which). CDR3 region: CASSYGDIRANYGYAF. The CDR3 region has the DNA TGTGCCAGCAGTTACGGAGACATTAGGGCTAACTATGGCTACGCCTTC.